The 4 T cell receptor beta chains below come from one sample, sequenced in a study of Tregs in tolerant kidney transplant recipients. Measured with immunoSEQ multiplex PCR; TCRdb has only the in-frame clones, and not every one. This table has about 240,000 clones, around 81% appearing once. The sequenced sample consisted of CD4+ T cells from blood. Every receptor here comes from a human donor in good health.

The chain recombines TRBV7-9 with TRBJ2-7; D unclear. V lost 5 bases and J lost 2, with 10 bases in between. CDR1 and CDR2 from the germline V gene are SEHNR and FQNEAQ (reference sequence). The CDR3 totals 13 residues. CDR3 residues: CASSPDPTYEQYF. CDR3 nucleotides: TGTGCCAGCAGCCCAGACCCGACCTACGAGCAGTACTTC.

This clone was observed a single time. The V and J genes are TRBV11-3 and TRBJ2-5; TRBD2 matches 9 bases. In germline, CDR1 is SGHNT, CDR2 YENEEA. Trimming cost V 0 bases and J 5 bases; bases outside gene matches: 4. The length of the CDR3 is 15 residues. CDR3 amino acids: CASSLDGGRDETQYF. CDR3 in DNA: TGTGCCAGCAGCTTAGATGGCGGGAGGGATGAGACCCAGTACTTC.

The chain uses TRBV18 and TRBJ2-2, with 10 bases aligning to TRBD2. This CDR3 is 19 amino acids long. Trimming took 2 bases from V and 2 from J; bases not matched to a gene: 11. Germline CDR1 is KGHSH and CDR2 is LQKENI. CDR3 in DNA: TGTGCCAGCTCACCAGTATCACCCGGGACTAGCGTCAACACCGGGGAGCTGTTTTTT. Amino acid sequence: CASSPVSPGTSVNTGELFF.

This clone has just a few counts. DNA of the CDR3: TGCGCCAGCAGCTTGGGGGGGCGAAATGGCTACACCTTC. Translation: CASSLGGRNGYTF. The chain recombines TRBV5-1 with TRBJ1-2, with D possibly TRBD1 on 6 matching bases. V was pared by 0 bases and J by 6 bases, with 9 bases between. Germline V gene data show CDR1 as SGHRS and CDR2 as YFSETQ. The length of the CDR3 is 13 residues.